This TCR beta chain was sequenced during a study of blood T cell repertoires in COVID-19. About the research overall: Whether acute or convalescent, the COVID-19 samples came from the United States, Italy and Spain.

Authors' methods: From reference gene primer amplification, estimates of nucleated cell counts were derived. TCRdb's copy holds only in-frame clones and misses some; the assay was immunoSEQ multiplex PCR. V, J and clone size derive from that table, while D and trimming were established from the DNA sequence. Found here are roughly 150,000 clones, roughly four fifths of them singletons; the top ten hold about 2.7%. Seattle patients were enrolled during active infection and followed longitudinally. The sequenced sample consisted of peripheral blood. The clonotype was recovered from a woman older than 75 with COVID-19, enrolled during active disease.

In nucleotides, the CDR3 is TGTGCCAGCAGTTACGACGCTTCGGGCGGGCGCCAAGAGACCCAGTACTTC. Protein sequence: CASSYDASGGRQETQYF. The chain has TRBV6-2 or TRBV6-3 and TRBJ2-5; tentative D call: TRBD2 (5 bases). V was trimmed by 2 bases and J by 1 base, leaving 17 bases between them. CDR3 length: 17 amino acids. Per the germline V gene, CDR1 is MNHEY and CDR2 is SVGEGT.